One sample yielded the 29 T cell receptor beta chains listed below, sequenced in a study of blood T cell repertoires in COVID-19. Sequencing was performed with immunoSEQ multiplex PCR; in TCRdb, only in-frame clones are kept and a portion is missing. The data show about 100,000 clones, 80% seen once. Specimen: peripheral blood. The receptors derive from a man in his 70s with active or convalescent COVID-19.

As DNA, the CDR3 is TGCGCCAGCAGCTTGACAGGGGTGGCAGATACGCAGTATTTT. This translates into CASSLTGVADTQYF. The V call is TRBV5-1, the J call TRBJ2-3, with 7 positions matching TRBD1. Germline loops: CDR1 SGHRS, CDR2 YFSETQ. There are 14 residues in the CDR3. The V and J ends lost 1 base and 4 bases, in that order; junction bases with no gene match: 3.

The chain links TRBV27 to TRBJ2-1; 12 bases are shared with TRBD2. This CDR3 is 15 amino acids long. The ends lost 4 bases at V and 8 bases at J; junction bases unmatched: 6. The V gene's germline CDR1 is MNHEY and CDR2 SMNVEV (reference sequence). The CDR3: CASSSSGRETDEQFF. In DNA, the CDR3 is TGTGCCAGCAGTTCTAGCGGGAGGGAAACTGATGAGCAGTTCTTC.

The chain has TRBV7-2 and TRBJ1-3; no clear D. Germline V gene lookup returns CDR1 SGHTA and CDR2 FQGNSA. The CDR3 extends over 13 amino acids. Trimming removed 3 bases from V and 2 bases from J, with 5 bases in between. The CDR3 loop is CASSLAPGNTIYF. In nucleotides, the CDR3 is TGTGCCAGCAGCTTGGCCCCTGGAAACACCATATATTTT.

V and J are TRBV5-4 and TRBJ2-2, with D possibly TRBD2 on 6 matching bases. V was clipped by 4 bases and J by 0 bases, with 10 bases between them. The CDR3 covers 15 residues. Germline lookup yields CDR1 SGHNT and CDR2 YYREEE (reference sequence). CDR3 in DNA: TGTGCCAGCAGCCCGGGACTTGCGAACACCGGGGAGCTGTTTTTT. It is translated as CASSPGLANTGELFF.

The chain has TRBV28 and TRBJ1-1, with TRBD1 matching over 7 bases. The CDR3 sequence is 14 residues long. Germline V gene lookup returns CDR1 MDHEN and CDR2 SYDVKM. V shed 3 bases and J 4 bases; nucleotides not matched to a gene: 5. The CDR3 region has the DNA TGTGCCAGCAGTTTGACAGGGCGGACCACTGAAGCTTTCTTT. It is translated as CASSLTGRTTEAFF.

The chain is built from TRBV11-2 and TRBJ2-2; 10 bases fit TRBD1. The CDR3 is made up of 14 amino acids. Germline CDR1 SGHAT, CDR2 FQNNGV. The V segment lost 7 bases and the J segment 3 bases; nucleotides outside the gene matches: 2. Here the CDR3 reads CASTDRGHTGELFF. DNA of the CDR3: TGTGCCAGCACCGACAGGGGGCACACCGGGGAGCTGTTTTTT.

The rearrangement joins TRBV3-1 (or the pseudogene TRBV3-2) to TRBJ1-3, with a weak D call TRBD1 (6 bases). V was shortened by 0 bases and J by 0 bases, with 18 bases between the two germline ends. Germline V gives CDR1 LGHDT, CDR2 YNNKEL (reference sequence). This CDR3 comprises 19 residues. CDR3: CASSQDLARGSLSGNTIYF. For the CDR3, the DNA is TGTGCCAGCAGCCAAGATCTGGCCAGGGGTTCTCTCTCTGGAAACACCATATATTTT.

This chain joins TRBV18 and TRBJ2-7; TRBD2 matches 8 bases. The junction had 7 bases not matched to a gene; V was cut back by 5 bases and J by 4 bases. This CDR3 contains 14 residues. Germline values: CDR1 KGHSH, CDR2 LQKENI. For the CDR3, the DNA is TGTGCCAGCTCAGTCAGCGGGAGTGTTTACGAGCAGTACTTC. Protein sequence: CASSVSGSVYEQYF.

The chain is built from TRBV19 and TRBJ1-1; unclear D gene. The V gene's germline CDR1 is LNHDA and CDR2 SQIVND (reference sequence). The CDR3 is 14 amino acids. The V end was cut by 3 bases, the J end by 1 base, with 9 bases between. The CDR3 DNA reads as TGTGCCAGTAGTATCCCGGGAGCGAACACTGAAGCTTTCTTT. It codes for CASSIPGANTEAFF.

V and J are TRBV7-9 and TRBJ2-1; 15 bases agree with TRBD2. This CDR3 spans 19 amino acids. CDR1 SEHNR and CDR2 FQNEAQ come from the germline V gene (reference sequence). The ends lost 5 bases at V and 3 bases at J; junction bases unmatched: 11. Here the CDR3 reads CASSPPRTSGRALYNEQFF. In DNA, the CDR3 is TGTGCCAGCAGCCCGCCCCGGACTAGCGGGAGGGCCCTCTACAATGAGCAGTTCTTC.

The DNA for the CDR3 is TGTGCCAGCAGCTCCGGGACATGGGGTGAAAAACTGTTTTTT. Its protein is CASSSGTWGEKLFF. The genes are TRBV3-1 (or the pseudogene TRBV3-2) and TRBJ1-4, with D perhaps matching TRBD1 (6 bases). CDR3 length: 14 residues. The germline V gene encodes CDR1 LGHDT and CDR2 YNNKEL (reference sequence). Deletions cut 5 bases from V and 7 bases from J, with 14 bases between.

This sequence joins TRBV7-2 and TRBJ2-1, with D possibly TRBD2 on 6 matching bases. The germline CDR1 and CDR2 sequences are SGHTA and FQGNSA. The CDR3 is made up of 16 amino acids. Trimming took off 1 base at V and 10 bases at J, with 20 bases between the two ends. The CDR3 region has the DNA TGTGCCAGCAGCTTAGTAGGGCAGGGAGGCCTTTGGGAGCAGTTCTTC. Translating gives CASSLVGQGGLWEQFF.

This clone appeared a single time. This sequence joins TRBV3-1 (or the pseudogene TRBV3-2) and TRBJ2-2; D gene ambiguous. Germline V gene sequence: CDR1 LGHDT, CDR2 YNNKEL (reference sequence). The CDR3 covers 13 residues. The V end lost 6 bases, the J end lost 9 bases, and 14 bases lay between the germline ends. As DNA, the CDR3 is TGTGCCAGCAGTCCTACCTCTCCCCGGGAGCTGTTTTTT. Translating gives CASSPTSPRELFF.

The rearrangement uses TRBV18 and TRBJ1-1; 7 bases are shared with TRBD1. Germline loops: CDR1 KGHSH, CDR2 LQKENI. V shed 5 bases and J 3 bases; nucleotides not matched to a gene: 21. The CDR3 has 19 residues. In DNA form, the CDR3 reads TGTGCCAGCTCAAAAATACGCCCGGGACAGAGATGGGAAGACACTGAAGCTTTCTTT. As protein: CASSKIRPGQRWEDTEAFF.

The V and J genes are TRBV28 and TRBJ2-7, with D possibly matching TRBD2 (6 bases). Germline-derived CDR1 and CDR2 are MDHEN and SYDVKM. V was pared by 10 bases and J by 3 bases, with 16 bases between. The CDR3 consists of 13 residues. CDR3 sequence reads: CATWGENYYEQYF. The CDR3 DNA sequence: TGTGCCACCTGGGGGGAAAATTACTACGAGCAGTACTTC.

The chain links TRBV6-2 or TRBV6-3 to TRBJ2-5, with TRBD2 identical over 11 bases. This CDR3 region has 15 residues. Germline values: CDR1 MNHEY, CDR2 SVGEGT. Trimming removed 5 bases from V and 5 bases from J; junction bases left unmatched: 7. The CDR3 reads CASSPLLAGEETQYF. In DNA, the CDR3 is TGTGCCAGCAGTCCCTTACTAGCGGGGGAGGAGACCCAGTACTTC.

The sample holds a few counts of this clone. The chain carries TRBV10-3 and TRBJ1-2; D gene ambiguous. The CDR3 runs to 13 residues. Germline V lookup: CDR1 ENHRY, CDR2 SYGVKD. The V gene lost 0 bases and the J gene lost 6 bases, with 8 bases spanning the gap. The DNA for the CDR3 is TGTGCCATCAGTGAGTCGTGGGAGGATGGCTACACCTTC. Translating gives CAISESWEDGYTF.

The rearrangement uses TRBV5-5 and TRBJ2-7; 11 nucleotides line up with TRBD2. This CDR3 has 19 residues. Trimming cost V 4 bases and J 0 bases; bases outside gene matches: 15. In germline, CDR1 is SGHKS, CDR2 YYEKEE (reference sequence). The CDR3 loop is CASSPTGTSGWRSSYEQYF. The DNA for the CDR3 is TGTGCCAGCAGCCCGACCGGGACTAGCGGCTGGAGGAGCTCCTACGAGCAGTACTTC.

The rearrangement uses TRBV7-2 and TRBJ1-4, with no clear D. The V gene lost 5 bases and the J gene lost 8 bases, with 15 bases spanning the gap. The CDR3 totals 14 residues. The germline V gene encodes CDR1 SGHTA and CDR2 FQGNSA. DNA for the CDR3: TGTGCCAGCAGCACTCGGGAAAAAGGGGAAAAACTGTTTTTT. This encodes CASSTREKGEKLFF.

The chain's CDR3 is CASSLGGARETQYF. DNA for the CDR3: TGTGCCAGCAGCTTGGGTGGGGCGAGGGAGACCCAGTACTTC. This chain links TRBV5-4 with TRBJ2-5, with D tentatively TRBD1 (5 bases). Trimming took off 0 bases at V and 5 bases at J, with 11 bases between the two ends. This CDR3 has 14 amino acids. Germline V CDR1 and CDR2: SGHNT, YYREEE (reference sequence). The full variable domain, in which reference TRBV5-4 and TRBJ2-5 provide the parts outside the CDR3, is ETGVTQSPTHLIKTRGQQVTLRCSSQSGHNTVSWYQQALGQGPQFIFQYYREEENGRGNFPPRFSGLQFPNYSSELNVNALELDDSALYLCASSLGGARETQYFGPGTRLLVL.

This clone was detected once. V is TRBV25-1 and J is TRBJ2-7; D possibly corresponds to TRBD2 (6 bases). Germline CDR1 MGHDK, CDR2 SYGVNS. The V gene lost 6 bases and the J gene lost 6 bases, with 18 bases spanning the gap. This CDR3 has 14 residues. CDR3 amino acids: CASSPSDSEGEQYF. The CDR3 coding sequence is TGTGCCAGCAGCCCTAGTGACTCGGAGGGCGAGCAGTACTTC.

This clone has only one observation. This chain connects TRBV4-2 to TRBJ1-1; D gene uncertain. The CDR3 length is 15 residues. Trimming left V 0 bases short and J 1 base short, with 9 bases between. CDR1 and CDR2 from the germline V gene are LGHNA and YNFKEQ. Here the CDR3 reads CASSQDVAENTEAFF. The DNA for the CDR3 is TGTGCCAGCAGCCAAGATGTCGCAGAGAACACTGAAGCTTTCTTT.

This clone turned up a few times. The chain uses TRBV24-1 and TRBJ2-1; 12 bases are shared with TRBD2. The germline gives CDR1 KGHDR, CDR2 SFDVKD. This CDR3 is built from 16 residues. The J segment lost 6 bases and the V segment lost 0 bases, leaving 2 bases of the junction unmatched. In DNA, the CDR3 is TGTGCCACCAGTGATTTGGGACTAGCGGGATCCAATGAGCAGTTCTTC. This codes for CATSDLGLAGSNEQFF.

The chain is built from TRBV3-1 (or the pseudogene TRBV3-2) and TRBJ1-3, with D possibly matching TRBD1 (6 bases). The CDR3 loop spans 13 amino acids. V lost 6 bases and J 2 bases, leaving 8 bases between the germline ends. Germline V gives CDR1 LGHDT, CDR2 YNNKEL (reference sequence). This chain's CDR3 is CASSTGPGNTIYF. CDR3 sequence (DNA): TGTGCCAGCAGTACAGGGCCTGGAAACACCATATATTTT.

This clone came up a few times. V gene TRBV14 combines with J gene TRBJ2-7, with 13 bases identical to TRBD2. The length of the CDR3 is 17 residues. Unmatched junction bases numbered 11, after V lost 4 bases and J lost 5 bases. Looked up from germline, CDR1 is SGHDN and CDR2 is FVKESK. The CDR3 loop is CASSPGLAGLLWNEQYF. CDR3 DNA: TGTGCCAGCAGCCCGGGACTAGCGGGACTCTTGTGGAACGAGCAGTACTTC. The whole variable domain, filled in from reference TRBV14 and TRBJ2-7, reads EAGVTQFPSHSVIEKGQTVTLRCDPISGHDNLYWYRRVMGKEIKFLLHFVKESKQDESGMPNNRFLAERTGGTYSTLKVQPAELEDSGVYFCASSPGLAGLLWNEQYFGPGTRLTVT.

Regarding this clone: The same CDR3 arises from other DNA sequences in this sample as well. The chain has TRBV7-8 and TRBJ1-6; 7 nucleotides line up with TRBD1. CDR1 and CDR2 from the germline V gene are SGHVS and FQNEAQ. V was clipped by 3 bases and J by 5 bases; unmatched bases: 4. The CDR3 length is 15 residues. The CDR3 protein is CASSFETGNNSPLHF. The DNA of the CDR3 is TGTGCCAGCAGCTTTGAGACAGGGAATAATTCACCCCTCCACTTT.

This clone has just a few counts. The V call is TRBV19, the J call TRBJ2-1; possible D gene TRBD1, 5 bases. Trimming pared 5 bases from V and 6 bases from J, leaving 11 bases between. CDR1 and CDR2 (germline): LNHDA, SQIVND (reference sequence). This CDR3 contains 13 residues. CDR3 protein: CASSDRQLNEQFF. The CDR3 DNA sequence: TGTGCCAGTAGTGACCGACAGCTCAATGAGCAGTTCTTC.

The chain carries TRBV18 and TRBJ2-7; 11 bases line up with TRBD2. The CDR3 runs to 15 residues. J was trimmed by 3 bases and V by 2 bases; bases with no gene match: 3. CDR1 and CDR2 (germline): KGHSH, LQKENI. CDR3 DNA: TGTGCCAGCTCACCAACCGGGACTAGCGGCTACGAGCAGTACTTC. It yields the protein CASSPTGTSGYEQYF.

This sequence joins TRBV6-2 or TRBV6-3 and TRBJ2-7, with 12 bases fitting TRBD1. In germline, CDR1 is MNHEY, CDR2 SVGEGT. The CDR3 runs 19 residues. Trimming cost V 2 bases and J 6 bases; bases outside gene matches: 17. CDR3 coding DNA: TGTGCCAGCAGTTACAACCGGGACAGGGGGCTGATTAGGGCCTTCGAGCAGTACTTC. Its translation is CASSYNRDRGLIRAFEQYF.